This T cell receptor (beta chain) was captured in a study of blood T cell repertoires in COVID-19. Study as a whole: Acute and convalescent COVID-19 samples came from the United States, Italy and Spain. Nucleic acid was either cDNA or gDNA, and it came from T cells, B-cell-depleted T cells, or PBMCs.

In the original processing: How many nucleated cells were present was estimated from reference gene primer amplification. Clones were read by immunoSEQ multiplex PCR, and TCRdb kept only the in-frame ones, dropping some. From that table come the V and J calls and clone size; the DNA was used to work out D and trimming. The sample records approximately 170,000 clones, under 90% being singletons. CDR3 length equals 17 residues. From germline, CDR1 is KGHSH and CDR2 LQKENI. Trimming at V came to 0 bases and at J to 7 bases, leaving 12 bases not matched to a gene. Sequenced sample: peripheral blood. V and J are TRBV18 and TRBJ2-1; TRBD2 matches 7 bases. The receptor comes from a woman aged 80 or older with active or convalescent COVID-19. The CDR3 DNA reads TGTGCCAGCTCACCACCGACTGCGGGGAGGGCGAGGAATGAGCAGTTCTTC. Translated: CASSPPTAGRARNEQFF.